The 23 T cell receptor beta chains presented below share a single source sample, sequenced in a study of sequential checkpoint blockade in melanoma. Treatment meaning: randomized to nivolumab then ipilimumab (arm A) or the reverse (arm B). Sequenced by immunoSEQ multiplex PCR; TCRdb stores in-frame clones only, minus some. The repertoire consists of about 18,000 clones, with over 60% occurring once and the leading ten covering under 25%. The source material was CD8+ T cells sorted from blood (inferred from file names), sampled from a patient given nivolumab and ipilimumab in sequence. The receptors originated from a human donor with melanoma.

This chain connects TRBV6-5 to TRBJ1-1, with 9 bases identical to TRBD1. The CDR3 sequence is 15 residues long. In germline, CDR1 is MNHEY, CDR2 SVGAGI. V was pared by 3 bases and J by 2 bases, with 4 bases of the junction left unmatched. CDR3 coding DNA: TGTGCCAGCAGTTATTTGACAGGGGGTAACACTGAAGCTTTCTTT. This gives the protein CASSYLTGGNTEAFF.

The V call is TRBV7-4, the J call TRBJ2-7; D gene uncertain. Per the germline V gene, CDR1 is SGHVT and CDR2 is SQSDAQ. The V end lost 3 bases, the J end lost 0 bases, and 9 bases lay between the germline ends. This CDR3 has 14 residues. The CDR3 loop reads CASSFRRSSYEQYF. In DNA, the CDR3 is TGTGCCAGCAGCTTCCGCAGAAGCTCCTACGAGCAGTACTTC.

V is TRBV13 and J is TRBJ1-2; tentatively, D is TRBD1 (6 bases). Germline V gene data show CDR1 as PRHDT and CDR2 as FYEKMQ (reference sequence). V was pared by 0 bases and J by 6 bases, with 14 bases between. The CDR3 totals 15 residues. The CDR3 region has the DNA TGTGCCAGCAGCTTAGGTACAGGGATCGGGCATGGCTACACCTTC. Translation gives CASSLGTGIGHGYTF.

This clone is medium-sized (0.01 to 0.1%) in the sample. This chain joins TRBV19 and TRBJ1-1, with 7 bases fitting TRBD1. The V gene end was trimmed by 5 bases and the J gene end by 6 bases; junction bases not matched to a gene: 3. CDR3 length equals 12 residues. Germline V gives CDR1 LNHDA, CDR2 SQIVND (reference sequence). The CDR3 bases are TGTGCCAGTAGTGTAGGGGGCGCTGAAGCTTTCTTT. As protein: CASSVGGAEAFF.

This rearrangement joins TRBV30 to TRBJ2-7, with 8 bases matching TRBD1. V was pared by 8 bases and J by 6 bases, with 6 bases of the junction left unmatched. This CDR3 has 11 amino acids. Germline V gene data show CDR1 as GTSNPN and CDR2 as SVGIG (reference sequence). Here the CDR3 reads CAQGQGGEQYF. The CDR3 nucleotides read TGTGCCCAAGGACAGGGCGGCGAGCAGTACTTC.

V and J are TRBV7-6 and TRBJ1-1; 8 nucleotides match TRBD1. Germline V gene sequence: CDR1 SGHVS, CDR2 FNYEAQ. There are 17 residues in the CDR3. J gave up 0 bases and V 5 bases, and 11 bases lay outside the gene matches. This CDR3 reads CASSPRQGWGVNTEAFF. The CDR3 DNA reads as TGTGCCAGCAGCCCGCGACAGGGGTGGGGAGTGAACACTGAAGCTTTCTTT. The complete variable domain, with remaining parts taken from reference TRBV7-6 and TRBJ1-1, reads GAGVSQSPRYKVTKRGQDVALRCDPISGHVSLYWYRQALGQGPEFLTYFNYEAQQDKSGLPNDRFSAERPEGSISTLTIQRTEQRDSAMYRCASSPRQGWGVNTEAFFGQGTRLTVV.

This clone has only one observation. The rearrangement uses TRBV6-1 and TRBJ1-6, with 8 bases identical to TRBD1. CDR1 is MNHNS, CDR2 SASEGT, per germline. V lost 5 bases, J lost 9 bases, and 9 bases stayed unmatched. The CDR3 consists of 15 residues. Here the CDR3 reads CASSSTPGQASPLHF. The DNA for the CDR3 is TGTGCCAGCAGTTCAACGCCGGGACAGGCTTCACCCCTCCACTTT.

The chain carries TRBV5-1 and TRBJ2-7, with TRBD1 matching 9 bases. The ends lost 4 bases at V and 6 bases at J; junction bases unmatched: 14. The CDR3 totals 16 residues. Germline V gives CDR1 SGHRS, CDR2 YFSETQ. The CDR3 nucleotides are TGCGCCAGCAGCGAAAACGCGTGGGACAGGGCATCCGAGCAGTACTTC. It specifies CASSENAWDRASEQYF.

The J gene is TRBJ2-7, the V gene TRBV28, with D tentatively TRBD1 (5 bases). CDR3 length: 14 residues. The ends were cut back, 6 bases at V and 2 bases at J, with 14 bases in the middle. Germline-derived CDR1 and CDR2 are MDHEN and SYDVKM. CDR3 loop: CASSPVRVAYEQYF. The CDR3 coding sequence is TGTGCCAGCAGCCCGGTCAGGGTCGCCTACGAGCAGTACTTC. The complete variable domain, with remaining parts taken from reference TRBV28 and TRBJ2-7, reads DVKVTQSSRYLVKRTGEKVFLECVQDMDHENMFWYRQDPGLGLRLIYFSYDVKMKEKGDIPEGYSVSREKKERFSLILESASTNQTSMYLCASSPVRVAYEQYFGPGTRLTVT.

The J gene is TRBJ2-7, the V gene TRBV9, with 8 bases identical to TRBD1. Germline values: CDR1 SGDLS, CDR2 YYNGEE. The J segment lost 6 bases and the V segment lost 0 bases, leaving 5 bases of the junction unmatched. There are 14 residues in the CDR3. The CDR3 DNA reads TGTGCCAGCAGCGTAGGACAGGGGTTCTCCGAGCAGTACTTC. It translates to CASSVGQGFSEQYF.

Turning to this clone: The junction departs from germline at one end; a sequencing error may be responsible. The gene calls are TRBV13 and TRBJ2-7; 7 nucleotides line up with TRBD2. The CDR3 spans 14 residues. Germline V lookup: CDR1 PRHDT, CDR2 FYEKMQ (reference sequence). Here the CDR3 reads CASSLGGGSYEQYF. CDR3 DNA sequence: TGTGCCAGCAGTTTAGGCGGGGGAAGCTACGAGCAGTACTTC.

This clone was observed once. CDR3 DNA sequence: TGTGCCAGCAGTTCCACACTGAACACTGAAGCTTTCTTT. Translation: CASSSTLNTEAFF. The chain links TRBV28 to TRBJ1-1, with no clear D. V dropped 4 bases and J dropped 0 bases, with 6 bases sitting between them. Germline CDR1 is MDHEN and CDR2 is SYDVKM. The CDR3 sequence is 13 residues long.

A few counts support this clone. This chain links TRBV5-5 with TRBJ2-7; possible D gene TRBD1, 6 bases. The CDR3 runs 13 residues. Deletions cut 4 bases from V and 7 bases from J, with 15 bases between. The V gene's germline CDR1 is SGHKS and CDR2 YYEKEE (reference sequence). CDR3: CASSADRLREQYF. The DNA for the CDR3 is TGTGCCAGCAGCGCTGACAGGTTACGGGAGCAGTACTTC.

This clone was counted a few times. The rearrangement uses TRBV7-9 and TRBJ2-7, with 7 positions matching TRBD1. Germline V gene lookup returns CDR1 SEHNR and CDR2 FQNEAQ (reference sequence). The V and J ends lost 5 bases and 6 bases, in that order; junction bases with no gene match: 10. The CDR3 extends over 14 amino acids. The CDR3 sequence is CASSASGTAFEQYF. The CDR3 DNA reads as TGTGCCAGCAGCGCATCCGGGACAGCGTTCGAGCAGTACTTC.

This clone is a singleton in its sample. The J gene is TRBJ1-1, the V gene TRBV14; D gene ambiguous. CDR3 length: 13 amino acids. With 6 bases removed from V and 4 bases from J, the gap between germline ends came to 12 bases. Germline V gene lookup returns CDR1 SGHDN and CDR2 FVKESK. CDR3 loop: CASSVHPSTEAFF. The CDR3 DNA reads TGTGCCAGCAGTGTCCATCCGAGCACTGAAGCTTTCTTT. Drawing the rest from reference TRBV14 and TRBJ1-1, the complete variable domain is EAGVTQFPSHSVIEKGQTVTLRCDPISGHDNLYWYRRVMGKEIKFLLHFVKESKQDESGMPNNRFLAERTGGTYSTLKVQPAELEDSGVYFCASSVHPSTEAFFGQGTRLTVV.

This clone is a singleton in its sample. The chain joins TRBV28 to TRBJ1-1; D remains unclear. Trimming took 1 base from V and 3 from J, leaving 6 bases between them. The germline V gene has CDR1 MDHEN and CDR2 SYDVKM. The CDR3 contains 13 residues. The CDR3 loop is CASSLFVDTEAFF. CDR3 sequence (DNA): TGTGCCAGCAGTTTATTTGTAGACACTGAAGCTTTCTTT.

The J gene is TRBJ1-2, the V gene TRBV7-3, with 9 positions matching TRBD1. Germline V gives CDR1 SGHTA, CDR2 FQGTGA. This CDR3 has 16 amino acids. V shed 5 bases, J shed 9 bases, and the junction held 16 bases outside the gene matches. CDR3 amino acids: CASSGTSGQGLWSYTF. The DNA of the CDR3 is TGTGCCAGCAGCGGCACATCGGGACAGGGCTTATGGAGCTACACCTTC.

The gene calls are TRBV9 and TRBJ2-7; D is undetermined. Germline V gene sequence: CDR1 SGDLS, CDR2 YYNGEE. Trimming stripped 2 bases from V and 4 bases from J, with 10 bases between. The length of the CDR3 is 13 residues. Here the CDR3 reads CASSVSDYYEQYF. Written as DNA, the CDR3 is TGTGCCAGCAGCGTTTCAGATTATTACGAGCAGTACTTC.

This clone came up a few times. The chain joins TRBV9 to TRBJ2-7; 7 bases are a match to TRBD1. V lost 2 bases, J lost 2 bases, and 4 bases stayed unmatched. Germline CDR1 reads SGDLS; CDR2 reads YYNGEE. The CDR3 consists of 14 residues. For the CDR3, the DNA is TGTGCCAGCAGCGTGGGACAGCTCACCTACGAGCAGTACTTC. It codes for CASSVGQLTYEQYF.

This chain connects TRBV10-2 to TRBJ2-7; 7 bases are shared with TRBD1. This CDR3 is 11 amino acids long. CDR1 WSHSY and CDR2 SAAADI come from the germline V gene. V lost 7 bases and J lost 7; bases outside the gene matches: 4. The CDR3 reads CASTKDREQYF. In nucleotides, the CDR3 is TGCGCCAGCACTAAGGACAGGGAGCAGTACTTC.

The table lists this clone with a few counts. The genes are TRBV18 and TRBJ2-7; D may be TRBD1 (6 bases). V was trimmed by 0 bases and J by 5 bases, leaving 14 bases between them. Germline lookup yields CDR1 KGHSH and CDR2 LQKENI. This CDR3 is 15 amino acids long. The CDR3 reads CASSPPLDRFHEQYF. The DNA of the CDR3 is TGTGCCAGCTCACCACCGTTGGACAGATTCCACGAGCAGTACTTC.

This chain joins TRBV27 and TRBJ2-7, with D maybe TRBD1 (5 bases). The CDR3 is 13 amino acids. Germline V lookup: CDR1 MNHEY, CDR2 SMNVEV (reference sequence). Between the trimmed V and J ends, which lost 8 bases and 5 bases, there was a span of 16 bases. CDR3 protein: CASSPRQGHEQYF. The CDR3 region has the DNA TGTGCCAGCTCCCCACGGCAGGGCCACGAGCAGTACTTC.

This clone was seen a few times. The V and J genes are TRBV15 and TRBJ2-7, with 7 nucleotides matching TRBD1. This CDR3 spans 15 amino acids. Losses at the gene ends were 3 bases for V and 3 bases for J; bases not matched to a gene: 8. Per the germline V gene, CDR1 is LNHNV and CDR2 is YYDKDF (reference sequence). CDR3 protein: CATSSRQGTIYEQYF. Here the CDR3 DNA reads TGTGCCACCAGCAGCCGACAGGGAACTATCTACGAGCAGTACTTC.